This T cell receptor (beta chain) originates from a study of Ad26.COV2.S vaccination and SARS-CoV-2 variants. Treatment here: around 19 received Ad26.COV2.S at low or high dose, single or two shots; a few received placebo; per-sample allocation not given. Samples analyzed were those drawn on day 63 after the first vaccine or placebo injection. Using immunoSEQ multiplex PCR, the repertoire was profiled, and TCRdb retains in-frame clones only, with some absent. The data hold 380,000 or so clones, with around 90% observed a single time. This CDR3 is 14 amino acids long. Germline CDR1 is SGHDT and CDR2 is YYEEEE. Losses at the gene ends were 1 base for V and 4 bases for J; bases not matched to a gene: 5. Study-level findings and limits: TCR breadth and depth analyses may have underestimated total T cell responses.

As for this clone: No antigen is known for it.

The clonotype comes from a person between 18 and 65 years old who received the Ad26.COV2.S COVID-19 vaccine or a placebo. The rearrangement joins TRBV5-6 to TRBJ2-7, with 7 positions matching TRBD1. Sequencing was performed on peripheral blood, taken in a trial of Ad26.COV2.S vaccine versus placebo. Here the CDR3 reads CASSLSNRGYEQYF. DNA of the CDR3: TGTGCCAGCAGCTTGTCCAACAGGGGTTACGAGCAGTACTTC.